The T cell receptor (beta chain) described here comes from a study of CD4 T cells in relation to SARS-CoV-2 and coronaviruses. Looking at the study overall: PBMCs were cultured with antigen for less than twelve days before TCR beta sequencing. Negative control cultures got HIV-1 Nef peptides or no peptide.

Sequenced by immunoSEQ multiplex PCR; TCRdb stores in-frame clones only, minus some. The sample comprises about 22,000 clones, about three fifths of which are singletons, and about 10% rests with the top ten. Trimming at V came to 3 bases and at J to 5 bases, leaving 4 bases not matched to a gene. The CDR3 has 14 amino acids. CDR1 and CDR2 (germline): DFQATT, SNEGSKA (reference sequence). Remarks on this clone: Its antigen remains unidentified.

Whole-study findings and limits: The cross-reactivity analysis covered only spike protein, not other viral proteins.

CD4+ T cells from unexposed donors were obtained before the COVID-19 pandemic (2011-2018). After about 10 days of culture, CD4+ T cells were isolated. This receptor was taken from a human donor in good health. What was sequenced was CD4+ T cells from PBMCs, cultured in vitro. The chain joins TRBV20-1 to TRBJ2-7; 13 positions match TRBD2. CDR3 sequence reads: CSASRTSGSDEQYF. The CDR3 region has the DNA TGCAGTGCTAGTAGGACTAGCGGGAGTGACGAGCAGTACTTC.